Shown below are 24 T cell receptor beta chains from a single sample sequenced in a study of human T cells and chemical hapten exposure. Noted time point: pre-sensitization, week 0. Specified treatment: therapeutic diphenylcyclopropenone sensitization with weekly scalp DPC. TCRdb redid the calling of the RACE reads with MiXCR, one entry per CDR3 protein. The sample holds 190,000 or so distinct CDR3 sequences, under 35% seen once. The sequences come from whole blood, collected in connection with sensitization to the hapten diphenylcyclopropenone (DPC). Source of these receptors: a woman in her 30s with alopecia areata. Some clones in this sample may be carry-over from other donors' samples.

This chain links TRBV19 with TRBJ2-2, with TRBD2 matching over 8 bases. The CDR3 is made up of 14 amino acids. Germline V gene data show CDR1 as LNHDA and CDR2 as SQIVND (reference sequence). The trim removed 6 bases at V and 6 bases at J, leaving 6 bases unmatched. The CDR3 spells CASSTGGAPGELFF. The DNA for the CDR3 is TGTGCCAGTAGCACCGGGGGGGCTCCCGGGGAGCTGTTTTTT.

This clonotype turned up a few times. The chain couples TRBV7-2 to TRBJ2-7, with unresolved D. The CDR3 is 15 residues long. Germline V lookup: CDR1 SGHTA, CDR2 FQGNSA. V was shortened by 4 bases and J by 6 bases, with 19 bases between the two germline ends. The CDR3 spells CASSSPGLGQGEQYF. The CDR3 region has the DNA TGTGCCAGCAGCTCCCCCGGTCTAGGGCAAGGCGAGCAGTACTTC.

This CDR3 reads CASSLSGSNRDNTIYF. The CDR3 DNA sequence: TGTGCCAGCAGCTTGTCAGGGTCGAATCGGGATAACACCATATATTTT. This sequence joins TRBV5-5 and TRBJ1-3, with a possible D match to TRBD1 (5 bases). CDR3 size: 16 residues. Germline loops: CDR1 SGHKS, CDR2 YYEKEE (reference sequence). V was trimmed by 1 base and J by 7 bases, leaving 18 bases between them. The whole variable domain, filled in from reference TRBV5-5 and TRBJ1-3, reads DAGVTQSPTHLIKTRGQQVTLRCSPISGHKSVSWYQQVLGQGPQFIFQYYEKEERGRGNFPDRFSARQFPNYSSELNVNALLLGDSALYLCASSLSGSNRDNTIYFGEGSWLTVV.

The chain carries TRBV4-2 and TRBJ1-2, with TRBD1 matching 11 bases. This CDR3 comprises 16 residues. Per germline, CDR1 LGHNA and CDR2 YNFKEQ. V shed 1 base, J shed 8 bases, and the junction held 9 bases outside the gene matches. CDR3 amino acids: CASSQGPDRGLLGYTF. The CDR3 DNA reads TGTGCCAGCAGCCAAGGGCCGGACAGGGGGCTTTTGGGCTACACCTTC.

The rearrangement uses TRBV29-1 and TRBJ2-7; 15 positions agree with TRBD2. The CDR3 length is 16 residues. V lost 5 bases and J lost 0; bases outside the gene matches: 5. The V gene's germline CDR1 is SQVTM and CDR2 ANQGSEA. The CDR3 DNA reads TGCAGCGTTCGGACTAGCGGGAGGGCTAACTCCTACGAGCAGTACTTC. As protein: CSVRTSGRANSYEQYF.

This clonotype was recorded a few times. The chain uses TRBV11-1 and TRBJ2-1; 7 bases align to TRBD1. With 3 bases clipped from V and 10 bases from J, the junction kept 6 bases outside the gene matches. Germline V gene lookup returns CDR1 SGHAT and CDR2 FQDESV (reference sequence). This CDR3 contains 13 residues. CDR3 residues: CASSLVRGGEQFF. The CDR3 DNA reads TGTGCCAGCAGCTTGGTACGAGGGGGCGAGCAGTTCTTC.

The V and J genes are TRBV24-1 and TRBJ2-1; 11 bases are a match to TRBD2. The CDR3 has 15 amino acids. The V gene's germline CDR1 is KGHDR and CDR2 SFDVKD. V shed 3 bases, J shed 9 bases, and the junction held 6 bases outside the gene matches. The CDR3 spells CATSDPGLAEGEQFF. In nucleotides, the CDR3 is TGTGCCACCAGTGATCCGGGACTAGCGGAGGGTGAGCAGTTCTTC.

This chain links TRBV9 with TRBJ1-1; D might be TRBD1 (6 bases). V was shortened by 0 bases and J by 10 bases, with 13 bases between the two germline ends. Germline V CDR1 and CDR2: SGDLS, YYNGEE. There are 13 residues in the CDR3. The CDR3 region has the DNA TGTGCCAGCAGCGTAGTGCAAACAGGGATAGCTTTCTTT. This translates into CASSVVQTGIAFF.

A single count supports this clonotype. CDR3 sequence reads: CASVAGTDTQYF. In DNA form, the CDR3 reads TGTGCCAGCGTAGCGGGGACAGATACGCAGTATTTT. The chain couples TRBV2 to TRBJ2-3, with TRBD2 identical over 8 bases. Germline CDR1 and CDR2: SNHLY and FYNNEI. V lost 8 bases, J lost 3 bases, and 1 base stayed unmatched. This CDR3 contains 12 residues. The full variable domain, with the rest looked up from reference TRBV2 and TRBJ2-3, is EPEVTQTPSHQVTQMGQEVILRCVPISNHLYFYWYRQILGQKVEFLVSFYNNEISEKSEIFDDQFSVERPDGSNFTLKIRSTKLEDSAMYFCASVAGTDTQYFGPGTRLTVL.

This clonotype has more than one count but fewer than ten. The chain links TRBV7-9 to TRBJ1-1; D remains unclear. The CDR3 is 12 amino acids. The V gene's germline CDR1 is SEHNR and CDR2 FQNEAQ (reference sequence). The ends were cut back, 1 base at V and 6 bases at J, with 6 bases in the middle. The CDR3 here is CASSLETAEAFF. The CDR3 nucleotides are TGTGCCAGCAGCTTAGAGACCGCTGAAGCTTTCTTT.

The chain employs TRBV27 and TRBJ2-1; 12 positions match TRBD2. From germline, CDR1 is MNHEY and CDR2 SMNVEV (reference sequence). V shed 2 bases and J 6 bases; nucleotides not matched to a gene: 5. This CDR3 is built from 16 residues. Here the CDR3 reads CASSLRSSGGVNEQFF. The CDR3 DNA is TGTGCCAGCAGTTTAAGGTCTAGCGGGGGGGTCAATGAGCAGTTCTTC.

This clonotype was detected only a few times. The chain joins TRBV5-1 to TRBJ2-3; no firm D call. Trimming stripped 0 bases from V and 3 bases from J, with 5 bases between. Germline values: CDR1 SGHRS, CDR2 YFSETQ. The CDR3 is 13 amino acids. The CDR3 nucleotides are TGCGCCAGCAGCTTGGGGTTGACAGATACGCAGTATTTT. Translated, it gives CASSLGLTDTQYF.

This clonotype appeared a few times. The rearrangement joins TRBV6-2 or TRBV6-3 to TRBJ2-3; 9 bases align to TRBD2. The germline gives CDR1 MNHEY, CDR2 SVGEGT. The junction had 6 bases not matched to a gene; V was cut back by 5 bases and J by 3 bases. The CDR3 extends over 15 amino acids. As DNA, the CDR3 is TGTGCCAGCAGTCTAGCGGGATTGTCTACAGATACGCAGTATTTT. Translated, it gives CASSLAGLSTDTQYF.

This chain links TRBV30 with TRBJ2-5; D may be TRBD1 (5 bases). Between the trimmed V and J ends, which lost 2 bases and 3 bases, there was a span of 7 bases. Germline V lookup: CDR1 GTSNPN, CDR2 SVGIG (reference sequence). The length of the CDR3 is 12 residues. The CDR3 loop is CAWSQGKETQYF. The DNA of the CDR3 is TGTGCCTGGAGTCAGGGAAAAGAGACCCAGTACTTC. The full variable domain, with the rest looked up from reference TRBV30 and TRBJ2-5, is SQTIHQWPATLVQPVGSPLSLECTVEGTSNPNLYWYRQAAGRGLQLLFYSVGIGQISSEVPQNLSASRPQDRQFILSSKKLLLSDSGFYLCAWSQGKETQYFGPGTRLLVL.

The CDR3 loop reads CASGSSGTRYEQYF. The CDR3 DNA sequence: TGTGCCAGCGGCTCTAGCGGGACCCGCTACGAGCAGTACTTC. The chain combines TRBV28 with TRBJ2-7; 9 bases match TRBD2. The CDR3 contains 14 residues. Germline loops: CDR1 MDHEN, CDR2 SYDVKM. The V segment lost 8 bases and the J segment 3 bases; nucleotides outside the gene matches: 8. The full variable domain, with the rest looked up from reference TRBV28 and TRBJ2-7, is DVKVTQSSRYLVKRTGEKVFLECVQDMDHENMFWYRQDPGLGLRLIYFSYDVKMKEKGDIPEGYSVSREKKERFSLILESASTNQTSMYLCASGSSGTRYEQYFGPGTRLTVT.

The chain has TRBV25-1 and TRBJ2-1, with 8 bases fitting TRBD2. The CDR3 is 14 amino acids. Losses at the gene ends were 2 bases for V and 8 bases for J; bases not matched to a gene: 5. The germline V gene has CDR1 MGHDK and CDR2 SYGVNS. The chain's CDR3 is CASSEAGLADEQFF. The CDR3 DNA sequence: TGTGCCAGCAGTGAAGCCGGACTAGCCGATGAGCAGTTCTTC. The variable domain in full, completed from reference TRBV25-1 and TRBJ2-1, reads EADIYQTPRYLVIGTGKKITLECSQTMGHDKMYWYQQDPGMELHLIHYSYGVNSTEKGDLSSESTVSRIRTEHFPLTLESARPSHTSQYLCASSEAGLADEQFFGPGTRLTVL.

This clonotype was seen a few times. The chain links TRBV29-1 to TRBJ1-1; D gene uncertain. The germline V and J ends were trimmed by 0 bases and 1 base, with 3 bases remaining between them. CDR1 and CDR2 (germline): SQVTM, ANQGSEA. The length of the CDR3 is 12 residues. The CDR3 DNA sequence: TGCAGCGTTGAAGAACAGAACACTGAAGCTTTCTTT. It yields the protein CSVEEQNTEAFF. Together with reference TRBV29-1 and TRBJ1-1, the CDR3 gives the full variable domain: SAVISQKPSRDICQRGTSLTIQCQVDSQVTMMFWYRQQPGQSLTLIATANQGSEATYESGFVIDKFPISRPNLTFSTLTVSNMSPEDSSIYLCSVEEQNTEAFFGQGTRLTVV.

There are many counts of this clonotype. The CDR3 spells CASSQDPGTDEKETQYF. The CDR3 bases are TGTGCCAGCAGCCAAGATCCGGGGACAGACGAAAAAGAGACCCAGTACTTC. The rearrangement uses TRBV4-2 and TRBJ2-5; 7 positions agree with TRBD1. Trimming cost V 0 bases and J 3 bases; bases outside gene matches: 10. Germline assignment: CDR1 LGHNA and CDR2 YNFKEQ. The CDR3 is 17 amino acids.

This clonotype was detected only a few times. This chain joins TRBV2 and TRBJ2-1; TRBD1 matches 7 bases. The CDR3 contains 15 residues. Unmatched junction bases numbered 6, after V lost 6 bases and J lost 1 base. The germline V gene has CDR1 SNHLY and CDR2 FYNNEI. CDR3 region: CASSPGTASYNEQFF. As DNA, the CDR3 is TGTGCCAGCAGCCCCGGGACAGCTTCCTACAATGAGCAGTTCTTC. Filled out from reference TRBV2 and TRBJ2-1, the complete variable domain reads EPEVTQTPSHQVTQMGQEVILRCVPISNHLYFYWYRQILGQKVEFLVSFYNNEISEKSEIFDDQFSVERPDGSNFTLKIRSTKLEDSAMYFCASSPGTASYNEQFFGPGTRLTVL.

The CDR3 coding sequence is TGCGCCAGCAGCTTGGTCGGTGGACTTGGAGAGCAGTACTTC. Encoded protein: CASSLVGGLGEQYF. This chain links TRBV5-1 with TRBJ2-7; tentatively, D is TRBD2 (5 bases). V was trimmed by 0 bases and J by 7 bases, leaving 14 bases between them. This CDR3 has 14 residues. Per germline, CDR1 SGHRS and CDR2 YFSETQ.

The genes are TRBV7-8 and TRBJ1-2; 8 bases are a match to TRBD1. Germline CDR1 and CDR2: SGHVS and FQNEAQ. V lost 6 bases, J lost 3 bases, and 6 bases stayed unmatched. The CDR3 has 14 residues. CDR3 sequence: CASSSTGGYYGYTF. DNA for the CDR3: TGTGCCAGCAGTTCAACAGGGGGGTACTATGGCTACACCTTC. Based on the CDR3 plus reference TRBV7-8 and TRBJ1-2, the full variable domain is GAGVSQSPRYKVAKRGQDVALRCDPISGHVSLFWYQQALGQGPEFLTYFQNEAQLDKSGLPSDRFFAERPEGSVSTLKIQRTQQEDSAVYLCASSSTGGYYGYTFGSGTRLTVV.

The V and J genes are TRBV5-1 and TRBJ2-2, with D perhaps TRBD2 (5 bases). V lost 4 bases and J lost 4, with 11 bases in between. The CDR3 is made up of 14 amino acids. Germline CDR1 is SGHRS and CDR2 is YFSETQ. CDR3 protein: CASSPGSFTGELFF. The CDR3 nucleotides read TGCGCCAGCAGCCCGGGATCTTTCACCGGGGAGCTGTTTTTT.

V usage is TRBV20-1 and J usage is TRBJ2-7, with a tentative D call TRBD1 (5 bases). V lost 3 bases to trimming and J lost 5 bases, with 11 bases between them. The germline gives CDR1 DFQATT, CDR2 SNEGSKA (reference sequence). The CDR3 spans 12 residues. The CDR3 DNA sequence: TGCAGTGCTAGGAGCAGGGCTGACGAGCAGTACTTC. Its translation: CSARSRADEQYF.

This chain joins TRBV12-3 or TRBV12-4 and TRBJ1-1, with D possibly TRBD1 on 5 matching bases. V was trimmed by 1 base and J by 1 base, leaving 10 bases between them. The CDR3 has 15 amino acids. CDR3 sequence (DNA): TGTGCCAGCAGTTTAGGGGGCAGCTGGAACACTGAAGCTTTCTTT. Protein: CASSLGGSWNTEAFF.